The next 22 T cell receptor beta chains were all read from a single sample in a study of beta chain features in type 1 diabetes. Study-wide findings and caveats: Among patients with Type 1 diabetes, TCRB CDR3s were moderately but significantly shorter in every one of the four CD4+ subsets.

No cognate antigen is known for these TCRs. The investigators reverse transcribed all of the isolated RNA, so they sequenced expressed TCRB transcripts. This table comes from immunoSEQ multiplex PCR, and its TCRdb copy is limited to in-frame clones, with some not included. Seen here are roughly 150,000 clones, approximately 8.1% observed once, and the top ten hold 0.94%. Sequencing was carried out using central memory CD4+ T cells from blood. These receptors originate from a woman aged 40 to 50 with type 1 diabetes.

This clone was counted between two and nine times. This sequence joins TRBV6-5 and TRBJ2-3; D perhaps matches TRBD1 (6 bases). This CDR3 spans 14 amino acids. CDR1 is MNHEY and CDR2 is SVGAGI in the germline V gene. The germline V and J ends were trimmed by 10 bases and 2 bases, with 16 bases remaining between them. The CDR3, as DNA: TGTGCCACCCGCCCGGACAGAAACACAGATACGCAGTATTTT. Protein sequence: CATRPDRNTDTQYF.

In nucleotides, the CDR3 is TGCGCCAGCAGCTGGAACAGGGATGCCGGGGAGCTGTTTTTT. Its protein is CASSWNRDAGELFF. V and J are TRBV5-1 and TRBJ2-2; the D gene is possibly TRBD1 (6 bases). The V gene's germline CDR1 is SGHRS and CDR2 YFSETQ. V lost 3 bases to trimming and J lost 6 bases, with 12 bases between them. CDR3 length: 14 residues.

In its sample, this clone was seen a few times. The chain carries TRBV4-2 and TRBJ2-5; 10 bases fit TRBD2. This CDR3 has 17 amino acids. The germline V gene has CDR1 LGHNA and CDR2 YNFKEQ. V dropped 4 bases and J dropped 3; count of bases not matched to a gene: 11. CDR3 nucleotides: TGTGCCAGCAGCCGCAAAACGACTAGCGGGTTTGAAGAGACCCAGTACTTC. Amino acid sequence: CASSRKTTSGFEETQYF.

Note on this clone: The junction differs from germline at one of its ends, possibly a read error. CDR3 in DNA: TGTGCCTGGGGTGACTCCTCCAATGAGCAGTTCTTC. Translation gives CAWGDSSNEQFF. The chain uses TRBV30 and TRBJ2-1; D gene uncertain. The CDR3 sequence is 12 residues long. Germline values: CDR1 GTSNPN, CDR2 SVGIG (reference sequence).

CDR3 amino acids: CASSSPRFTEAFF. The CDR3 coding sequence is TGTGCCAGCAGCTCACCCAGGTTCACTGAAGCTTTCTTT. The rearrangement joins TRBV11-1 to TRBJ1-1; D uncertain. The CDR3 length is 13 residues. The V end was cut by 4 bases, the J end by 4 bases, with 10 bases between. CDR1 and CDR2 from the germline V gene are SGHAT and FQDESV (reference sequence).

The V call is TRBV28, the J call TRBJ2-7, with 8 bases matching TRBD2. The CDR3 has 13 amino acids. After removal of 6 bases from V and 0 bases from J, the junction contained 1 base not matched to a gene. CDR1 is MDHEN, CDR2 SYDVKM, per germline. The CDR3 protein is CASSRGGSYEQYF. The CDR3 bases are TGTGCCAGCAGCCGGGGGGGCTCCTACGAGCAGTACTTC.

This clone came up a few times. This chain connects TRBV5-6 to TRBJ2-3, with D perhaps matching TRBD2 (5 bases). The V gene's germline CDR1 is SGHDT and CDR2 YYEEEE. The CDR3 has 13 amino acids. Trimming cost V 0 bases and J 4 bases, with 6 bases left between them. The DNA of the CDR3 is TGTGCCAGCAGCTTGGCGGAGGCAGATACGCAGTATTTT. It translates to CASSLAEADTQYF.

The table lists this clone with a few counts. The chain has TRBV28 and TRBJ2-5; D is perhaps TRBD1 (6 bases). CDR3 size: 13 residues. Between the trimmed V and J ends, which lost 6 bases and 6 bases, there was a span of 14 bases. Germline V gene lookup returns CDR1 MDHEN and CDR2 SYDVKM. For the CDR3, the DNA is TGTGCCAGCAGCCTTATACAGGGAAAGACCCAGTACTTC. It is translated as CASSLIQGKTQYF.

The V gene is TRBV5-1, the J gene TRBJ2-1; TRBD2 matches at 10 bases. CDR3 length equals 17 residues. The V segment lost 0 bases and the J segment 7 bases; nucleotides outside the gene matches: 10. Germline lookup yields CDR1 SGHRS and CDR2 YFSETQ. DNA of the CDR3: TGCGCCAGCAGCTTGGTAGGAAGCCCACTAGCGGGGAATGAGCAGTTCTTC. It codes for CASSLVGSPLAGNEQFF.

The rearrangement uses TRBV5-1 and TRBJ1-1; 8 bases fit TRBD1. In germline, CDR1 is SGHRS, CDR2 YFSETQ. CDR3 length equals 14 residues. V was pared by 2 bases and J by 1 base, with 1 base of the junction left unmatched. The CDR3 nucleotides are TGCGCCAGCAGCTTCGGGACAGGGAACACTGAAGCTTTCTTT. Its protein product is CASSFGTGNTEAFF.

This clone was seen more than once but under ten times. The chain uses TRBV29-1 and TRBJ2-5, with a weak D call TRBD2 (6 bases). The CDR3 has 17 residues. Germline V gene lookup returns CDR1 SQVTM and CDR2 ANQGSEA. Between the trimmed V and J ends, which lost 0 bases and 1 base, there was a span of 18 bases. The CDR3 region is CSVEDQERRGSQETQYF. The CDR3 coding sequence is TGCAGCGTTGAAGATCAAGAGAGGCGGGGTTCCCAAGAGACCCAGTACTTC.

This chain links TRBV5-1 with TRBJ2-7; tentatively, D is TRBD1 (6 bases). With 4 bases removed from V and 5 bases from J, the gap between germline ends came to 10 bases. The CDR3 is 12 amino acids. CDR1 is SGHRS, CDR2 YFSETQ, per germline. The CDR3, as DNA: TGCGCCAGCAGCCCTCACAGGGACGAGCAGTACTTC. This gives the protein CASSPHRDEQYF.

CDR3 nucleotides: TGTGCCAGCACCCAACAGGGAGGCAATCAGCCCCAGCATTTT. It translates to CASTQQGGNQPQHF. The rearrangement uses TRBV2 and TRBJ1-5, with a tentative D call TRBD1 (6 bases). CDR3 size: 14 residues. The germline CDR1 and CDR2 sequences are SNHLY and FYNNEI. Trimming cost V 7 bases and J 2 bases, with 12 bases left between them. Using reference TRBV2 and TRBJ1-5 for the parts outside the CDR3, the full variable domain is EPEVTQTPSHQVTQMGQEVILRCVPISNHLYFYWYRQILGQKVEFLVSFYNNEISEKSEIFDDQFSVERPDGSNFTLKIRSTKLEDSAMYFCASTQQGGNQPQHFGDGTRLSIL.

This chain joins TRBV28 and TRBJ2-3, with unresolved D. This CDR3 is 11 amino acids long. Germline assignment: CDR1 MDHEN and CDR2 SYDVKM. The V end was cut by 5 bases, the J end by 4 bases, with 4 bases between. This CDR3 reads CASSPADTQYF. The CDR3 DNA follows: TGTGCCAGCAGTCCCGCAGATACGCAGTATTTT.

The chain uses TRBV7-9 and TRBJ1-1, with TRBD1 matching 7 bases. In germline, CDR1 is SEHNR, CDR2 FQNEAQ (reference sequence). There are 15 residues in the CDR3. After removal of 5 bases from V and 0 bases from J, the junction contained 6 bases not matched to a gene. The CDR3 bases are TGTGCCAGCAGCGGGCGGGACAGCTTGAACACTGAAGCTTTCTTT. It specifies CASSGRDSLNTEAFF.

This chain uses TRBV25-1 with TRBJ1-5; 8 bases are a match to TRBD1. This CDR3 contains 13 residues. Germline assignment: CDR1 MGHDK and CDR2 SYGVNS. The junction had 3 bases not matched to a gene; V was cut back by 8 bases and J by 3 bases. Here the CDR3 reads CASRGQDNQPQHF. The CDR3 nucleotides are TGTGCCAGCCGGGGACAGGACAATCAGCCCCAGCATTTT.

V and J are TRBV9 and TRBJ2-1; 9 positions match TRBD2. The germline V gene encodes CDR1 SGDLS and CDR2 YYNGEE. Trimming removed 1 base from V and 3 bases from J; junction bases left unmatched: 2. The CDR3 runs to 15 residues. CDR3 region: CASSVSSGSYNEQFF. DNA of the CDR3: TGTGCCAGCAGCGTAAGTAGCGGGAGCTACAATGAGCAGTTCTTC.

The chain carries TRBV7-3 and TRBJ2-1; D gene uncertain. The germline V gene has CDR1 SGHTA and CDR2 FQGTGA. With 6 bases removed from V and 0 bases from J, the gap between germline ends came to 12 bases. CDR3 length equals 15 residues. CDR3 coding DNA: TGTGCCAGCAGTCTGACTCGGAGCTCCTACAATGAGCAGTTCTTC. Translated, it gives CASSLTRSSYNEQFF.

This clone occurred a few times. The genes are TRBV15 and TRBJ2-1; 10 bases line up with TRBD1. The CDR3 covers 15 residues. Per the germline V gene, CDR1 is LNHNV and CDR2 is YYDKDF (reference sequence). The ends lost 3 bases at V and 7 bases at J; junction bases unmatched: 6. The CDR3 protein is CATSSRLGQGNEQFF. CDR3 nucleotides: TGTGCCACCAGCAGCCGCCTGGGACAGGGGAATGAGCAGTTCTTC.

The chain is built from TRBV4-3 and TRBJ1-4; no definite D call. With 4 bases removed from V and 8 bases from J, the gap between germline ends came to 14 bases. This CDR3 region has 14 residues. CDR1 and CDR2 (germline): LGHNA, YSLEER. CDR3 in amino acids: CASSPLSTGEKLFF. DNA for the CDR3: TGCGCCAGCAGCCCTCTTTCTACGGGGGAAAAACTGTTTTTT.

This clone has just a few counts. The CDR3 sequence: CASSLGRGSYEQYF. The CDR3 DNA follows: TGTGCCAGCAGCTTAGGCAGGGGTTCCTACGAGCAGTACTTC. The chain employs TRBV7-2 and TRBJ2-7; possible D gene TRBD1, 6 bases. The CDR3 has 14 residues. The germline V gene encodes CDR1 SGHTA and CDR2 FQGNSA. The ends were cut back, 1 base at V and 1 base at J, with 8 bases in the middle.

The chain uses TRBV2 and TRBJ2-2, with D maybe TRBD1 (5 bases). With 6 bases removed from V and 1 base from J, the gap between germline ends came to 9 bases. The CDR3 spans 14 residues. Germline V lookup: CDR1 SNHLY, CDR2 FYNNEI. The CDR3 is CASSVDRNTGELFF. The CDR3 DNA is TGTGCCAGCAGCGTAGACAGGAACACCGGGGAGCTGTTTTTT.